This T cell receptor beta chain was obtained from a study of vaccination and CD4 T cells after COVID-19. For the study at large: Everyone enrolled got two doses of BNT162b2 or mRNA-1273 vaccine. General observations from the study: Investigators enrolled relatively few convalescent patients and included no early post-infection timepoints.

Treatment here: roughly ten-day PBMC culture with coronavirus spike peptide pools or control peptides (ViraFEST assay). This clonotype was recorded once. Its specificity is unknown. Per germline, CDR1 SGHTA and CDR2 FQGNSA. This CDR3 has 17 amino acids. Deletions cut 4 bases from V and 1 base from J, with 16 bases between. Once obtained from cultured CD4+ T cells, the DNA was sequenced using the Oncomine TCR Beta short-read assay. Cultures of CD4+ T cells served as the source for extracting genomic DNA. TCRdb reanalysed the PCR reads using MiXCR and keeps one entry per CDR3 protein. This table has 6,500 to 9,000 distinct CDR3 sequences, around two thirds appearing once.

The chain is built from TRBV7-2 and TRBJ2-2, with D maybe TRBD2 (6 bases). The sample was CD4+ T cells from blood, cultured in vitro. This TCR came from a human donor who had recovered from COVID-19. The CDR3 protein is CASSYPASRGNTGELFF. CDR3 DNA sequence: TGTGCCAGCAGCTACCCCGCTTCGCGGGGGAACACCGGGGAGCTGTTTTTT.